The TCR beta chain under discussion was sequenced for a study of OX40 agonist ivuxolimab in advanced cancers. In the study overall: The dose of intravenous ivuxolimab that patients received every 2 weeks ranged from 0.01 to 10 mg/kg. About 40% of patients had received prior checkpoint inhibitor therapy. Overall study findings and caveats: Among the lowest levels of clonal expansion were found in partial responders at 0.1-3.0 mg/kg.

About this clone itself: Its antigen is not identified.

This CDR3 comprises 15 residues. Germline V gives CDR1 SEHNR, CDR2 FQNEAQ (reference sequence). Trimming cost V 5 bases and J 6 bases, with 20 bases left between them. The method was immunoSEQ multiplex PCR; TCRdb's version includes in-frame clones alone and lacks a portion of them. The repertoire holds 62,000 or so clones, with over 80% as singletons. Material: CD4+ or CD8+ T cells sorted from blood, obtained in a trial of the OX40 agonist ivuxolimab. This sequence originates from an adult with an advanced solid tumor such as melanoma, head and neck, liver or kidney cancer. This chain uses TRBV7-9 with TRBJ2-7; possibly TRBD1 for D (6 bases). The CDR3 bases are TGTGCCAGCAGCCTCCCATCGGGCAGGGGAACCGAGCAGTACTTC. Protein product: CASSLPSGRGTEQYF.